This T cell receptor beta chain was observed in a study of post-analysis software for immune sequencing data. Study-level results: The study found significantly lower normalized Chao1 diversity in multiple sclerosis patients than in controls.

This clonotype turned up a few times. Antigen specificity is unknown. cDNA libraries of TCR beta carried unique molecular identifiers. It was from approximately 0.91 to 9.4 million T cells that some 470,000 cDNA molecules came. TCRdb reanalysed the PCR reads using MiXCR and keeps one entry per CDR3 protein. The sample lists roughly 160,000 distinct CDR3 sequences, around 34% occurring once. This sequence was found in a girl aged 10-17 years with multiple sclerosis. The input for sequencing was blood, taken after autologous hematopoietic stem cell transplantation.

The CDR3 coding sequence is TGTGCCAGCAGCTTAAGGCGTACTAGCGGGAGTACGCAGTATTTT. Its protein is CASSLRRTSGSTQYF. The chain uses TRBV7-8 and TRBJ2-3; 11 positions match TRBD2. CDR1 SGHVS and CDR2 FQNEAQ come from the germline V gene. The CDR3 is 15 amino acids. V gave up 2 bases and J gave up 8 bases; unmatched junction bases: 6.